A selection of T cell receptor beta chains follows, all from one sample in a study of technical replicates of blood from several donors. Produced via immunoSEQ multiplex PCR; TCRdb's table is partial and in-frame only. The sample carries approximately 16,000 clones, about 89% recorded once. The sequenced sample consisted of PBMCs. These receptors were collected from a human donor in good health. Both conserved end residues are part of each CDR3. A D gene is named only where the DNA matches it firmly. Where a row states a size, it is once, few, many or the class of an expanded clone; other rows omit it.

clone size: -
V gene: TRBV28
D gene: -
J gene: TRBJ2-7
CDR3 DNA: TGTGCCAGCAGTTTGGCCGGGACACCTCCTTTGGAGCAGTACTTC
CDR3 protein: CASSLAGTPPLEQYF

clone size: -
V gene: TRBV7-2
D gene: TRBD1
J gene: TRBJ2-7
CDR3 DNA: TGTGCCAGCAGCTTGGGACAGGGTTTTGGGGAGCAGTACTTC
CDR3 protein: CASSLGQGFGEQYF

clone size: -
V gene: TRBV11-2
D gene: -
J gene: TRBJ2-7
CDR3 DNA: TGTGCCAGCAGCTTAGTTTATTCCCACGAGCAGTACTTC
CDR3 protein: CASSLVYSHEQYF

clone size: -
V gene: TRBV5-6
D gene: -
J gene: TRBJ2-1
CDR3 DNA: TGTGCCAGCAGCTTGTTGGGGGGAGACAATGAGCAGTTCTTC
CDR3 protein: CASSLLGGDNEQFF

clone size: -
V gene: TRBV28
D gene: -
J gene: TRBJ1-4
CDR3 DNA: TGTGCCAGCAGTTTAATACTGCCGTTTAATGAAAAACTGTTTTTT
CDR3 protein: CASSLILPFNEKLFF

clone size: -
V gene: TRBV5-6
D gene: TRBD1
J gene: TRBJ2-1
CDR3 DNA: TGTGCCAGCAACACATTACTGACAGGGATCAATGAGCAGTTCTTC
CDR3 protein: CASNTLLTGINEQFF

clone size: once
V gene: TRBV5-1
D gene: -
J gene: TRBJ1-5
CDR3 DNA: TGCGCCAGCAGCTTGGGAGGGTTAGAGGAGCCCCAGCATTTT
CDR3 protein: CASSLGGLEEPQHF

clone size: -
V gene: TRBV7-2
D gene: -
J gene: TRBJ2-1
CDR3 DNA: TGTGCCAGCAGCAGGGACTTTGGGGATGAGCAGTTCTTC
CDR3 protein: CASSRDFGDEQFF

clone size: -
V gene: TRBV7-6
D gene: TRBD2
J gene: TRBJ2-1
CDR3 DNA: TGTGCCAGCGGGGGGGGTAGCGGGGCTGAGCAGTTCTTC
CDR3 protein: CASGGGSGAEQFF

clone size: few
V gene: TRBV6-5
D gene: -
J gene: TRBJ1-2
CDR3 DNA: TGTGCCAGCAGCGACAGGTTCTATGGCTACACCTTC
CDR3 protein: CASSDRFYGYTF

clone size: -
V gene: TRBV6-5
D gene: -
J gene: TRBJ1-1
CDR3 DNA: TGTGCCAGCAGATCCACAACTGAAGCTTTCTTT
CDR3 protein: CASRSTTEAFF

clone size: -
V gene: TRBV7-2
D gene: -
J gene: TRBJ1-5
CDR3 DNA: TGTGCCAGCAGCCCCGACAGAAGCAATCAGCCCCAGCATTTT
CDR3 protein: CASSPDRSNQPQHF

clone size: -
V gene: TRBV19
D gene: TRBD2
J gene: TRBJ2-2
CDR3 DNA: TGTGCCAGTAGGTTCGGTCTAAGGGCTAGCGGGTTGAACACCGGGGAGCTGTTTTTT
CDR3 protein: CASRFGLRASGLNTGELFF

clone size: -
V gene: TRBV5-1
D gene: TRBD1
J gene: TRBJ1-4
CDR3 DNA: TGCGCCAGCAGCCTTAGGGACAGAGCTGCAACTAATGAAAAACTGTTTTTT
CDR3 protein: CASSLRDRAATNEKLFF

clone size: -
V gene: TRBV28
D gene: TRBD2
J gene: TRBJ2-3
CDR3 DNA: TGTGCCAGCAGTTTACTAGCGGGAGGGACTGATACGCAGTATTTT
CDR3 protein: CASSLLAGGTDTQYF

clone size: -
V gene: TRBV9
D gene: TRBD2
J gene: TRBJ2-2
CDR3 DNA: TGTGCCAGCAGCGTAGTAACTAGCGGGAGCGCCGGGGAGCTGTTTTTT
CDR3 protein: CASSVVTSGSAGELFF

clone size: -
V gene: TRBV30
D gene: TRBD1
J gene: TRBJ1-5
CDR3 DNA: TGTGCCTGGAGTGGCAGACAGGGGGATCAGCCCCAGCATTTT
CDR3 protein: CAWSGRQGDQPQHF

clone size: -
V gene: TRBV6-6
D gene: TRBD1
J gene: TRBJ1-5
CDR3 DNA: TGTGCCAGCAGTTTGTTCGACAGGGGGAACAATCAGCCCCAGCATTTT
CDR3 protein: CASSLFDRGNNQPQHF

clone size: -
V gene: TRBV7-8
D gene: -
J gene: TRBJ2-1
CDR3 DNA: TGTGCCAGCAGCTTACAGTCCTGGGACTTGGCCCCCAATGAGCAGTTCTTC
CDR3 protein: CASSLQSWDLAPNEQFF

clone size: -
V gene: TRBV10-3
D gene: TRBD1
J gene: TRBJ1-1
CDR3 DNA: TGTGCCATCAGTGGATCAGGGGGCGCGGACACTGAAGCTTTCTTT
CDR3 protein: CAISGSGGADTEAFF

clone size: -
V gene: TRBV6-1
D gene: -
J gene: TRBJ1-2
CDR3 DNA: TGTGCCAGCCGATTGGACAGTAACTATGGCTACACCTTC
CDR3 protein: CASRLDSNYGYTF

clone size: -
V gene: TRBV28
D gene: TRBD2
J gene: TRBJ2-7
CDR3 DNA: TGTGCCAGCAGTTATGCTAGCGGGACTAACGAGCAGTACTTC
CDR3 protein: CASSYASGTNEQYF

clone size: -
V gene: TRBV5-1
D gene: -
J gene: TRBJ1-2
CDR3 DNA: TGCGCCAGCAGCCCTGGGGGGACGAGGCCTCATGGCTACACCTTC
CDR3 protein: CASSPGGTRPHGYTF

clone size: -
V gene: TRBV28
D gene: TRBD2
J gene: TRBJ2-1
CDR3 DNA: TGTGCCAGCAGTTTCACGACCGGGACTAGCGGATTAGATGAGCAGTTCTTC
CDR3 protein: CASSFTTGTSGLDEQFF

clone size: -
V gene: TRBV7-9
D gene: -
J gene: TRBJ2-7
CDR3 DNA: TGTGCCAGCAGCTTAGTGGGCACCTACGAGCAGTACTTC
CDR3 protein: CASSLVGTYEQYF

clone size: -
V gene: TRBV14
D gene: TRBD2
J gene: TRBJ2-1
CDR3 DNA: TGTGCCAGCAGCTTCCTAGCGGGAGGTGTCTTCCCTGAGCAGTTCTTC
CDR3 protein: CASSFLAGGVFPEQFF

clone size: -
V gene: TRBV7-9
D gene: TRBD2
J gene: TRBJ2-1
CDR3 DNA: TGTGCCAGCAGCCCCTTGGGGGGGTGGAGCTCCTACAATGAGCAGTTCTTC
CDR3 protein: CASSPLGGWSSYNEQFF

clone size: once
V gene: TRBV10-2
D gene: TRBD2
J gene: TRBJ2-7
CDR3 DNA: TGCGCCAGCAGTGTGCTAGCGGGAGGACCCTACGAGCAGTACTTC
CDR3 protein: CASSVLAGGPYEQYF

clone size: -
V gene: TRBV6-1
D gene: TRBD2
J gene: TRBJ2-1
CDR3 DNA: TGTGCCAGCAGTGAAACCGCTAGCGGGAACAATGAGCAGTTCTTC
CDR3 protein: CASSETASGNNEQFF

clone size: -
V gene: TRBV6-5
D gene: -
J gene: TRBJ1-1
CDR3 DNA: TGTGCCAGCAGTCCGAGTCGGGAGTCAGCTTTCTTT
CDR3 protein: CASSPSRESAFF